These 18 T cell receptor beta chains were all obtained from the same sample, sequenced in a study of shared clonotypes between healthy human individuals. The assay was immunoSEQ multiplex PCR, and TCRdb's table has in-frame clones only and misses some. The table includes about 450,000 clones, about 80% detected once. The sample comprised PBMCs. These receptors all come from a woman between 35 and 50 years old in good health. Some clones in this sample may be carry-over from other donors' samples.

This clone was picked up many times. In nucleotides, the CDR3 is TGTGCCATCAGCTCGGGACAATCGAACACTGAAGCTTTCTTT. Translation gives CAISSGQSNTEAFF. V gene TRBV10-3 combines with J gene TRBJ1-1, with a weak D call TRBD1 (6 bases). CDR3 length equals 14 residues. Germline-derived CDR1 and CDR2 are ENHRY and SYGVKD. V dropped 6 bases and J dropped 1 base, with 12 bases sitting between them.

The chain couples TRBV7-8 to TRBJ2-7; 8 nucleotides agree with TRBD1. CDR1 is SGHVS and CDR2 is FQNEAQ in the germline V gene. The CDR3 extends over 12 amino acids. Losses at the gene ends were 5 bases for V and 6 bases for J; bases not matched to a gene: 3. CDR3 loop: CASSLQGGEQYF. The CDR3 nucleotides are TGTGCCAGCAGCCTACAGGGGGGCGAGCAGTACTTC. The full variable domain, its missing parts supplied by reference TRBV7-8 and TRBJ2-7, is GAGVSQSPRYKVAKRGQDVALRCDPISGHVSLFWYQQALGQGPEFLTYFQNEAQLDKSGLPSDRFFAERPEGSVSTLKIQRTQQEDSAVYLCASSLQGGEQYFGPGTRLTVT.

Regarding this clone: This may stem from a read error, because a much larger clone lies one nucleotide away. Here the CDR3 reads CASSVEAGGLEEQYF. Written as DNA, the CDR3 is TGTGCCAGCAGCGTAGAAGCGGGAGGGCTCGAAGAGCAGTACTTC. This rearrangement joins TRBV9 to TRBJ2-7; 10 bases fit TRBD2. The CDR3 totals 15 residues. J gave up 7 bases and V 0 bases, and 7 bases lay outside the gene matches. CDR1 SGDLS and CDR2 YYNGEE come from the germline V gene.

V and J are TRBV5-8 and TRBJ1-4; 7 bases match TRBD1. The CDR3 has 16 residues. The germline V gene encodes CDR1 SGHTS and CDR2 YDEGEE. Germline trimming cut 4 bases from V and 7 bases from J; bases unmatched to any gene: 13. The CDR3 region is CASSGGTVAWSEKLFF. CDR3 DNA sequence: TGTGCCAGCAGCGGGGGGACAGTTGCTTGGAGTGAAAAACTGTTTTTT.

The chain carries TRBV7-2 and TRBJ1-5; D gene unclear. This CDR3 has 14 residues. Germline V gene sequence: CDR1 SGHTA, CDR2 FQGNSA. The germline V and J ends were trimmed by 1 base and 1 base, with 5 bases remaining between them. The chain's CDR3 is CASSLVVSNQPQHF. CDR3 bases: TGTGCCAGCAGCTTAGTGGTGAGCAATCAGCCCCAGCATTTT.

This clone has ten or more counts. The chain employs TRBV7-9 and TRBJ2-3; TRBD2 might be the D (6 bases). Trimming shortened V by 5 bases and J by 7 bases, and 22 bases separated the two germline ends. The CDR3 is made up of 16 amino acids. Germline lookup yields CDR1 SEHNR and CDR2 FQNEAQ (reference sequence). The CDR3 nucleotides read TGTGCCAGCAGCCTGGGGAGATTATTGCGGGAAAATACGCAGTATTTT. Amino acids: CASSLGRLLRENTQYF.

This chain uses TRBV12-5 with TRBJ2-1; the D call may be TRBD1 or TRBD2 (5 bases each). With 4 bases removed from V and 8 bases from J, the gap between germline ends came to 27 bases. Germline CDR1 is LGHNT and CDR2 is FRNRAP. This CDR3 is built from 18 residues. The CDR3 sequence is CASGSVTQGGTLWHEQFF. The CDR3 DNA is TGTGCTAGTGGTTCCGTTACCCAGGGTGGGACCCTGTGGCATGAGCAGTTCTTC.

CDR3 residues: CASSLDNRVQAGVWHNEQFF. The CDR3, as DNA: TGCGCCAGCAGCTTGGACAACAGGGTTCAAGCGGGAGTATGGCACAATGAGCAGTTCTTC. The rearrangement uses TRBV5-1 and TRBJ2-1; 8 bases match TRBD2. The junction had 19 bases not matched to a gene; V was cut back by 0 bases and J by 5 bases. Germline values: CDR1 SGHRS, CDR2 YFSETQ. This CDR3 comprises 20 residues.

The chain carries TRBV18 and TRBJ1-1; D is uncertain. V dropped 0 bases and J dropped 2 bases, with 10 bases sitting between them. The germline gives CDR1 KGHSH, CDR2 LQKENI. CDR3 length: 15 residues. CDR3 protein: CASSPPGSPNTEAFF. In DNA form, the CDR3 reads TGTGCCAGCTCACCACCGGGCAGTCCAAACACTGAAGCTTTCTTT.

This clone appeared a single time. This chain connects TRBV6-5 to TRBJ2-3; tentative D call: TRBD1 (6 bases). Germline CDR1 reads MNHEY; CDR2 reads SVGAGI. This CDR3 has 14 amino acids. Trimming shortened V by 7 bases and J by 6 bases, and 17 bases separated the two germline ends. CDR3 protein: CASTNRVLSDTQYF. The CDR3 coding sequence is TGTGCCAGCACCAACAGGGTGTTGAGCGATACGCAGTATTTT.

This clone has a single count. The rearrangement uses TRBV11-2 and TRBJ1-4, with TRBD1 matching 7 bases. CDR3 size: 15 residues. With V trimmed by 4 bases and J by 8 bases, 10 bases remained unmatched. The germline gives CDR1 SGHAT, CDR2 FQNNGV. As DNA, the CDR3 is TGTGCCAGCAGCTCATACAGGGGAAAGGAGGAAAAACTGTTTTTT. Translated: CASSSYRGKEEKLFF.

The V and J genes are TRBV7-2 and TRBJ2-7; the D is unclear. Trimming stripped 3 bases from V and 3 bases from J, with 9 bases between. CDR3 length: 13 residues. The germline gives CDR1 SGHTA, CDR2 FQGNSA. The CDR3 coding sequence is TGTGCCAGCAGCTTGGATCCCCACTACGAGCAGTACTTC. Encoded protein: CASSLDPHYEQYF.

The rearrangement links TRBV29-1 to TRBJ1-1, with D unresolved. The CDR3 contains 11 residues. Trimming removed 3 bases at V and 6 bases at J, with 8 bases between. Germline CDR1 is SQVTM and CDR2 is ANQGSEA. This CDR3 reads CSVDLSAEAFF. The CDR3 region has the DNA TGCAGCGTTGATCTAAGTGCTGAAGCTTTCTTT.

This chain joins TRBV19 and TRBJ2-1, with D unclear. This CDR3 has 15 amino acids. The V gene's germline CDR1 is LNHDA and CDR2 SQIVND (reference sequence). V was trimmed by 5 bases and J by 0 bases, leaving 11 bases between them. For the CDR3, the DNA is TGTGCCAGTAGTTTCACTACGAACTCCTACAATGAGCAGTTCTTC. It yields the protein CASSFTTNSYNEQFF.

CDR3 in DNA: TGCAGCGTTGATGTGGGACTAGCGGTTCTCAATGAGCAGTTCTTC. Protein product: CSVDVGLAVLNEQFF. The J gene is TRBJ2-1, the V gene TRBV29-1, with 11 bases lining up with TRBD2. Germline CDR1 and CDR2: SQVTM and ANQGSEA. This CDR3 has 15 amino acids. V lost 3 bases, J lost 6 bases, and 7 bases stayed unmatched.

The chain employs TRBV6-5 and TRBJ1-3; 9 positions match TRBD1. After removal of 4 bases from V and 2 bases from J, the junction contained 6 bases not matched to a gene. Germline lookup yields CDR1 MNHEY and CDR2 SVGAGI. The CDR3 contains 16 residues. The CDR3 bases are TGTGCCAGCAGTTCCGCCGGGACAGGGACTGGAAACACCATATATTTT. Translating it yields CASSSAGTGTGNTIYF.

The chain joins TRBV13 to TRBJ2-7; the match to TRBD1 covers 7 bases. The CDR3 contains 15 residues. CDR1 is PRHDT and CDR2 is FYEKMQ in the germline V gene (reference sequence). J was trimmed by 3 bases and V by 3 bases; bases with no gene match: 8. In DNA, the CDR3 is TGTGCCAGCAGCTTGTACAGGGGAGAAGGCTACGAGCAGTACTTC. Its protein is CASSLYRGEGYEQYF. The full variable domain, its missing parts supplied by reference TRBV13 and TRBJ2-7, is AAGVIQSPRHLIKEKRETATLKCYPIPRHDTVYWYQQGPGQDPQFLISFYEKMQSDKGSIPDRFSAQQFSDYHSELNMSSLELGDSALYFCASSLYRGEGYEQYFGPGTRLTVT.

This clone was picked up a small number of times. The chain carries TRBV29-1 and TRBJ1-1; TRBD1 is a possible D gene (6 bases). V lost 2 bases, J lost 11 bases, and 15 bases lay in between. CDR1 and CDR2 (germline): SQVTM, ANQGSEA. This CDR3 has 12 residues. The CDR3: CSVEREGESAFF. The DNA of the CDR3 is TGCAGCGTTGAAAGGGAGGGGGAATCGGCTTTCTTT.